The 10 T cell receptor beta chains listed next were all sequenced from one sample in a study of shared clonotypes between healthy human individuals (TCRdb year 2020). The library came from the immunoSEQ multiplex PCR assay. Imported from immuneACCESS, the table was reduced by TCRdb to in-frame sequences with V and J called. These copies leave out some clones; in studies compared against another copy, an unresolved V gene accounts for under half, and the cause of the remainder is not known. Within this sample are more than 900,000 clones, with approximately 78% of them counted one time only. Of the sample, around 0.61% is held by the ten largest clones. The sequenced material came from memory CD4+ T cells from PBMCs. Sample cell subset or site, as interpreted from the label and publication: CD45RA-negative fraction. The receptors were gathered from a man aged 18 to 35 in good health. Some clones in this sample may be carry-over from other donors' samples.

On this clone: This may come from a read error, since a much larger clone is one base off. This sample includes further DNA sequences coding for the same CDR3. The chain is built from TRBV4-3 and TRBJ2-7, with TRBD1 as a possible D gene (6 bases). CDR3 size: 14 residues. From germline, CDR1 is LGHNA and CDR2 YSLEER. In nucleotides, the CDR3 is TGCGCCAGCAGCCAAGAAGGGGACAACTACGAACAGTACTTC. Its protein product is CASSQEGDNYEQYF.

This clone was counted at least ten times. The DNA for the CDR3 is TGTGCCAGCAGCGCACAATCAGCACTCACTGAAGCTTTCTTT. It encodes CASSAQSALTEAFF. V is TRBV9 and J is TRBJ1-1, with no clear D. The CDR3 totals 14 residues. Deletions cut 3 bases from V and 4 bases from J, with 13 bases between. Germline values: CDR1 SGDLS, CDR2 YYNGEE.

The V call is TRBV30, the J call TRBJ1-4; D may be TRBD1 (5 bases). Trimming removed 1 base at V and 7 bases at J, with 10 bases between. The CDR3 consists of 13 residues. From germline, CDR1 is GTSNPN and CDR2 SVGIG (reference sequence). CDR3 DNA: TGTGCCTGGAGTGACAGGCTGGGTGAAAAACTGTTTTTT. Translation gives CAWSDRLGEKLFF.

For the CDR3, the DNA is TGTGCCTGGAGAAACCCGGGGGTTAGGAGTCGGTATGGCTACACCTTC. It translates to CAWRNPGVRSRYGYTF. The rearrangement uses TRBV30 and TRBJ1-2; tentative D call: TRBD1 (5 bases). Germline loops: CDR1 GTSNPN, CDR2 SVGIG (reference sequence). Trimming pared 3 bases from V and 5 bases from J, leaving 22 bases between. The CDR3 is 16 amino acids.

The sample holds a few counts of this clone. The chain combines TRBV4-1 with TRBJ2-7; perhaps TRBD2 as D (6 bases). This CDR3 region has 16 residues. CDR1 MGHRA and CDR2 YSYEKL come from the germline V gene. With 0 bases removed from V and 0 bases from J, the gap between germline ends came to 12 bases. Here the CDR3 reads CASSQDWEASSYEQYF. In DNA, the CDR3 is TGCGCCAGCAGCCAAGATTGGGAGGCGAGCTCCTACGAGCAGTACTTC.

This clone has only one observation. The rearrangement joins TRBV25-1 to TRBJ1-5; D might be TRBD1 (5 bases). Trimming removed 3 bases from V and 11 bases from J, with 17 bases in between. This CDR3 region has 14 residues. The germline V gene encodes CDR1 MGHDK and CDR2 SYGVNS. CDR3 residues: CASSDSNPWGAQHF. CDR3 nucleotide sequence: TGTGCCAGCAGTGACTCTAACCCATGGGGGGCCCAGCATTTT.

The chain combines TRBV7-9 with TRBJ2-2; maybe TRBD1 (6 bases). In germline, CDR1 is SEHNR, CDR2 FQNEAQ (reference sequence). V lost 0 bases to trimming and J lost 5 bases, with 13 bases between them. CDR3 length: 16 amino acids. CDR3 DNA: TGTGCCAGCAGCTTAGCGCTACAGGGACCGACCGGGGAGCTGTTTTTT. Protein: CASSLALQGPTGELFF.

As concerns this clone: This is likely an artifact of a read error, given a far larger clone one base away. Additional DNA sequences in this sample encode the identical CDR3. The rearrangement links TRBV18 to TRBJ1-1; 8 bases match TRBD1. The germline V gene encodes CDR1 KGHSH and CDR2 LQKENI. The CDR3 extends over 13 amino acids. The CDR3 protein is CASSGQGNTEAFF. The CDR3 region has the DNA TGTGCTAGCTCCGGACAGGGGAACACTGAAGCTTTCTTT.

The J gene is TRBJ1-1, the V gene TRBV6-6; possibly TRBD1 for D (6 bases). V was cut by 2 bases and J by 6 bases, with 19 bases left in between. This CDR3 has 16 residues. From germline, CDR1 is MNHNY and CDR2 SVGAGI (reference sequence). The CDR3 DNA is TGTGCCAGCAGTTACCCGAGGGGGGGAGTTAGGGCTGAAGCTTTCTTT. Its translation is CASSYPRGGVRAEAFF.

The chain has TRBV14 and TRBJ2-1; D uncertain. CDR3 length: 16 amino acids. V was pared by 1 base and J by 4 bases, with 14 bases between. Germline assignment: CDR1 SGHDN and CDR2 FVKESK. Here the CDR3 reads CASSQVGGARYNEQFF. The CDR3 bases are TGTGCCAGCAGCCAAGTTGGTGGAGCCAGATACAATGAGCAGTTCTTC. The whole variable domain, remainder taken from reference TRBV14 and TRBJ2-1, is EAGVTQFPSHSVIEKGQTVTLRCDPISGHDNLYWYRRVMGKEIKFLLHFVKESKQDESGMPNNRFLAERTGGTYSTLKVQPAELEDSGVYFCASSQVGGARYNEQFFGPGTRLTVL.